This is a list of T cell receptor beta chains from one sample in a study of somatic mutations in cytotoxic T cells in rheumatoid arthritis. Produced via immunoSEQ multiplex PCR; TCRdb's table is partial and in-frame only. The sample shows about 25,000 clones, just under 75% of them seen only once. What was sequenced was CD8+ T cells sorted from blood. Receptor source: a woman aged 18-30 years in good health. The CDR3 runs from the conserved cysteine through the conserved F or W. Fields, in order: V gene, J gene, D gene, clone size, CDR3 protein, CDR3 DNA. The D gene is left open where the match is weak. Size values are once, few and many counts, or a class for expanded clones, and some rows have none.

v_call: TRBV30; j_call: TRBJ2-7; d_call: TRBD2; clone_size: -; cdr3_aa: CAWSVLAGSYEQYF; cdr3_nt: TGTGCCTGGAGTGTACTAGCGGGATCCTACGAGCAGTACTTC
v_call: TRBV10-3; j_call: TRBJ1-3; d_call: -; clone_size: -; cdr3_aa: CAISETGFSGNTIYF; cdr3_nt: TGTGCCATCAGTGAGACCGGATTCTCTGGAAACACCATATATTTT
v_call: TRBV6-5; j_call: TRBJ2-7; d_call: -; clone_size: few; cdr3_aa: CASAEGVSYEQYF; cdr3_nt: TGTGCCAGCGCGGAGGGGGTTTCCTACGAGCAGTACTTC
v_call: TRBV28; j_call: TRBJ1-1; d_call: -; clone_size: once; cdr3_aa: CASNPLSVAAEAFF; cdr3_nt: TGTGCCAGCAACCCACTCAGTGTGGCCGCTGAAGCTTTCTTT
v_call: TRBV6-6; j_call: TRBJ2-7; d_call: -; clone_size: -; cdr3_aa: CASQGGDYEQYF; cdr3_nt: TGTGCCAGCCAGGGGGGGGACTACGAGCAGTACTTC
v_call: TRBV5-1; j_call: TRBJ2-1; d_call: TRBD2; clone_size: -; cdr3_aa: CASSLRLAGDPYNEQFF; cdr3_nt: TGCGCCAGCAGCCTCCGACTAGCGGGGGACCCCTACAATGAGCAGTTCTTC
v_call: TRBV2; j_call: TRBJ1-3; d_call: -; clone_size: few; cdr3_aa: CASLRGFSGNTIYF; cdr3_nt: TGTGCCAGCCTACGAGGTTTCTCTGGAAACACCATATATTTT
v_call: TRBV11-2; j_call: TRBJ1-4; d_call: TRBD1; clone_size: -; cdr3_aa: CASSLGPGTGEKLFF; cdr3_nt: TGTGCCAGCAGCTTAGGTCCCGGGACAGGAGAAAAACTGTTTTTT
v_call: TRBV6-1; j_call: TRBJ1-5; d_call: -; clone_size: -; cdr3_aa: CASSEDVRGSSAQHF; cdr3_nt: TGTGCCAGCAGTGAAGATGTTCGGGGGTCCTCGGCTCAGCATTTT
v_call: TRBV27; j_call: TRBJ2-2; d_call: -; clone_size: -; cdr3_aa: CASGSGDPSKTGELFF; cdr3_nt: TGTGCCAGCGGTTCTGGCGACCCCAGCAAGACCGGGGAGCTGTTTTTT
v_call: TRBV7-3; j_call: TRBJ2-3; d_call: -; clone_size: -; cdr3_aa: CASSPTDGGYTDTQYF; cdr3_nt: TGTGCCAGCAGCCCCACAGATGGGGGGTACACAGATACGCAGTATTTT
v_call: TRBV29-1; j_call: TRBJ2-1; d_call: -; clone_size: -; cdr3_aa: CSVEVPTSSYNEQFF; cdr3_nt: TGCAGCGTTGAAGTTCCCACTAGCTCCTACAATGAGCAGTTCTTC
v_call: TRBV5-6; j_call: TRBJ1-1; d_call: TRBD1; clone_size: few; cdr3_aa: CASSLGVGTGGYMNTEAFF; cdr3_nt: TGTGCCAGCAGCTTAGGGGTGGGGACAGGGGGTTATATGAACACTGAAGCTTTCTTT
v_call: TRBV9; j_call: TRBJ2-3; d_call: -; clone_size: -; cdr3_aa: CASSVAPGQGITDTQYF; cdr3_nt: TGTGCCAGCAGCGTAGCTCCAGGGCAAGGTATCACAGATACGCAGTATTTT
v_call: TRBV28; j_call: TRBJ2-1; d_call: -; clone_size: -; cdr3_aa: CASGKGELDEQFF; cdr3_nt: TGTGCCAGCGGGAAAGGGGAACTCGATGAGCAGTTCTTC
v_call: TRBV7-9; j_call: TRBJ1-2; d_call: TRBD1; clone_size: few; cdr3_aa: CASSPRPGQNLANYGYTF; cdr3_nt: TGTGCCAGCAGTCCACGACCGGGACAGAACCTAGCTAACTATGGCTACACCTTC
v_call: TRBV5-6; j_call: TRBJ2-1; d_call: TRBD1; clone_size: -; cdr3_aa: CASSFGTGGMNEQFF; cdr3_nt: TGTGCCAGCAGCTTCGGGACAGGGGGCATGAATGAGCAGTTCTTC
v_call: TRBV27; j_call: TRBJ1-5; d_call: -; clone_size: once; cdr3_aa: CASSLWGNQPQHF; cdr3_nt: TGTGCCAGCAGTTTATGGGGCAATCAGCCCCAGCATTTT
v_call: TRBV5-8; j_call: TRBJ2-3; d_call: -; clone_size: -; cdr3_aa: CASSPPPDTQYF; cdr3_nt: TGTGCCAGCAGCCCTCCTCCAGATACGCAGTATTTT
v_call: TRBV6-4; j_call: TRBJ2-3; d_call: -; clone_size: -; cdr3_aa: CASSQRSTDTQYF; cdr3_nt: TGTGCCAGCAGTCAACGGAGCACAGATACGCAGTATTTT
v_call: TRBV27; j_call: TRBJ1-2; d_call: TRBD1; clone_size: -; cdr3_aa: CASSLSPLLRDRGNYGYTF; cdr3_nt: TGTGCCAGCAGTTTATCCCCCCTCCTCCGGGACAGGGGTAACTATGGCTACACCTTC
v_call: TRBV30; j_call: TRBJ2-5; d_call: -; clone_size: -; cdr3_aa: CAWRHEETQYF; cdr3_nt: TGTGCCTGGAGACATGAGGAGACCCAGTACTTC
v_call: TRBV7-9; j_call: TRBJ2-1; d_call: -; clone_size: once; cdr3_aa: CASSLARGWNEQFF; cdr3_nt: TGTGCCAGCAGCTTAGCACGGGGGTGGAATGAGCAGTTCTTC
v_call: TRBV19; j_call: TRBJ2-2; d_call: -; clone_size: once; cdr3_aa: CASSIDSGSGGTGELFF; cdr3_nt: TGTGCCAGTAGTATAGATTCGGGGTCCGGTGGCACCGGGGAGCTGTTTTTT
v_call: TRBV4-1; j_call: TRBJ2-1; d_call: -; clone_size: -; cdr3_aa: CASSRSRLASSYNEQFF; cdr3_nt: TGCGCCAGCAGCCGCTCCCGACTGGCCAGCTCCTACAATGAGCAGTTCTTC
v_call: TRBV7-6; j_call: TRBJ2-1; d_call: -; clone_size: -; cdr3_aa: CASSLAYHEQFF; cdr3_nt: TGTGCCAGCAGCTTAGCCTACCATGAGCAGTTCTTC
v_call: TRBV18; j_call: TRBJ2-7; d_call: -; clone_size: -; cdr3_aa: CASSPPDSYEQYF; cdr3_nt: TGTGCCAGCTCACCCCCAGACTCTTACGAGCAGTACTTC
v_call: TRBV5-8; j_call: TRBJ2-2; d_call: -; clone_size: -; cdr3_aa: CASSGETTGELFF; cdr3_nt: TGTGCCAGCAGCGGAGAGACCACCGGGGAGCTGTTTTTT
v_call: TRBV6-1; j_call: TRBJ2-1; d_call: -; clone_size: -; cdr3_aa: CASRDTYNEQFF; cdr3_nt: TGTGCCAGCCGGGACACCTACAATGAGCAGTTCTTC
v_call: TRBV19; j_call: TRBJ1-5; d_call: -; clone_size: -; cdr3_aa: CASTNSNQPQHF; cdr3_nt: TGTGCCAGTACCAATAGCAATCAGCCCCAGCATTTT
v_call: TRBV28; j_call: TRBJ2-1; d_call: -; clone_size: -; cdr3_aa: CASSSATTGTNEQFF; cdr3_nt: TGTGCCAGCAGTTCGGCGACGACAGGTACCAATGAGCAGTTCTTC
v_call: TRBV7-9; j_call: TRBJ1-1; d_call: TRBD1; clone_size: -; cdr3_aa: CASSELQGQMNTEAFF; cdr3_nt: TGTGCCAGCAGCGAATTACAGGGGCAGATGAACACTGAAGCTTTCTTT
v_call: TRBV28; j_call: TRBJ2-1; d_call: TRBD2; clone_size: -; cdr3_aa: CASSGLASYNEQFF; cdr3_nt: TGTGCCAGCTCCGGACTAGCGTCTTACAATGAGCAGTTCTTC
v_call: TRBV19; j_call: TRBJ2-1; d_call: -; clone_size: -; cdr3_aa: CACGLSSYNEQFF; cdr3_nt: TGTGCCTGCGGACTCAGCTCCTACAATGAGCAGTTCTTC
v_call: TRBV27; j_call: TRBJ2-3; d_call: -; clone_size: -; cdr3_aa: CASRTGIDTQYF; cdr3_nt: TGTGCCAGCAGAACCGGGATAGATACGCAGTATTTT
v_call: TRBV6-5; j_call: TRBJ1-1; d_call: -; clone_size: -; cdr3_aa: CASSEGPNTEAFF; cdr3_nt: TGTGCCAGCAGTGAAGGGCCGAACACTGAAGCTTTCTTT
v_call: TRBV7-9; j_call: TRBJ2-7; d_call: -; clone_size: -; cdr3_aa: CASSEDSIAYEQYF; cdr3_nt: TGTGCCAGCAGCGAGGACAGCATAGCCTACGAGCAGTACTTC
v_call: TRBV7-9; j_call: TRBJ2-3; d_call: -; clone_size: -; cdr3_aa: CASSDADTQYF; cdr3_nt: TGTGCCAGCTCTGACGCAGATACGCAGTATTTT
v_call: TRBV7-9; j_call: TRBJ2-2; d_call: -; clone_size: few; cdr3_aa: CASSPPRTNTGELFF; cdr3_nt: TGTGCCAGCAGCCCGCCCAGGACAAACACCGGGGAGCTGTTTTTT
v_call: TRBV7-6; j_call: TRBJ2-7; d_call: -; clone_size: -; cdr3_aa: CASSSDQRRPSAGEQYF; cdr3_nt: TGTGCCAGCAGCTCAGACCAACGGCGGCCTTCCGCGGGCGAGCAGTACTTC
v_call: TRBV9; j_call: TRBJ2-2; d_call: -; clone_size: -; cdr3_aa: CASSVDGQGVTGELFF; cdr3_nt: TGTGCCAGCAGCGTAGATGGCCAGGGTGTCACCGGGGAGCTGTTTTTT
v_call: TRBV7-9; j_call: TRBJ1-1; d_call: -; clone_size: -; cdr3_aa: CASSGPGVIMAFF; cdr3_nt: TGTGCCAGCAGCGGGCCCGGCGTGATAATGGCTTTCTTT
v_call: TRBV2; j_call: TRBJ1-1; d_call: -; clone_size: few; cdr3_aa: CASSEAMNTEAFF; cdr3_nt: TGTGCCAGCAGTGAGGCCATGAACACTGAAGCTTTCTTT
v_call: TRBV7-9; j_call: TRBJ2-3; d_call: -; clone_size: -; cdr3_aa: CASSLETRRDTQYF; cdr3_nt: TGTGCCAGCAGCTTAGAGACTAGGCGAGATACGCAGTATTTT
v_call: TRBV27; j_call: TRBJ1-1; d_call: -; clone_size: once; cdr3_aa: CASSLYSNTEAFF; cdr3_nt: TGTGCCAGCAGTTTGTACAGCAACACTGAAGCTTTCTTT
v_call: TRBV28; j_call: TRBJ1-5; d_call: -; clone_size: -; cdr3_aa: CASSLSSGNQPQHF; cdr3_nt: TGTGCCAGCAGTTTAAGCAGTGGCAATCAGCCCCAGCATTTT
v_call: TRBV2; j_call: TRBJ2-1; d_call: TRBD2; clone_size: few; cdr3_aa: CASGLAGGYNEQFF; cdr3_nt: TGTGCCAGCGGGCTAGCGGGAGGTTACAATGAGCAGTTCTTC
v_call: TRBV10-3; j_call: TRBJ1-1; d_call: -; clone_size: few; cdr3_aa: CAISVNIAAEAFF; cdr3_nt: TGTGCCATCAGTGTAAACATCGCGGCTGAAGCTTTCTTT
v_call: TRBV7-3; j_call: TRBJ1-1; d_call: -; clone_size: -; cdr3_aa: CASSPGGGTEAFF; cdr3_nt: TGTGCCAGCTCCCCCGGGGGGGGCACTGAAGCTTTCTTT
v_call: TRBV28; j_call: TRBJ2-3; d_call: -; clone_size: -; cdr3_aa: CASGPSGAGYATDTQYF; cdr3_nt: TGTGCCAGCGGACCTTCTGGGGCGGGATACGCCACAGATACGCAGTATTTT
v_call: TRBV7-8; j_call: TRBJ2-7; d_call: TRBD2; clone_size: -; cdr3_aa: CASSPRGGYEQYF; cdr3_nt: TGTGCCAGCAGCCCCCGCGGGGGTTACGAGCAGTACTTC
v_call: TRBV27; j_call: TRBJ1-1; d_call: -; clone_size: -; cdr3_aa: CASSFRVGNTEAFF; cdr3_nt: TGTGCCAGCAGTTTCCGGGTGGGGAACACTGAAGCTTTCTTT
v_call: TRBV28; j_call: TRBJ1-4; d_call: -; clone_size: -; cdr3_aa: CATLRGIADEKLFF; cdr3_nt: TGTGCCACTCTAAGGGGTATAGCTGATGAAAAACTGTTTTTT
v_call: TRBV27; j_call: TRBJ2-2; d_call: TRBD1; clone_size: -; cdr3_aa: CATAAGGTGELFF; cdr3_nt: TGTGCCACCGCCGCAGGGGGCACCGGGGAGCTGTTTTTT
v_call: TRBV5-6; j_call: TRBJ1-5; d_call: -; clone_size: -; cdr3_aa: CASSFGTTVQPQHF; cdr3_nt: TGTGCCAGCAGCTTCGGAACGACAGTACAGCCCCAGCATTTT